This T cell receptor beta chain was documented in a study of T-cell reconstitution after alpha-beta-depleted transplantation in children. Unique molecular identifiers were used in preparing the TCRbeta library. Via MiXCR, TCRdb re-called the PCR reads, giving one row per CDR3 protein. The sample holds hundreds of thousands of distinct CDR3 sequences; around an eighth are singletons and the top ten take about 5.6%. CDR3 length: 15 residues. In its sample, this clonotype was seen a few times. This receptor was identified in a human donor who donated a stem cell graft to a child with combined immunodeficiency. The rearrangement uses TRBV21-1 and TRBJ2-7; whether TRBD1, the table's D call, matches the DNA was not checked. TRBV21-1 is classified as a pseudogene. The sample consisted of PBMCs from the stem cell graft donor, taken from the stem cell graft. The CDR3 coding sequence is TGTGCCAGCAGCAAACTTGGCAGGGGTCGCTACGAGCAGTACTTC. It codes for CASSKLGRGRYEQYF.